The 14 T cell receptor beta chains below were found in one sample sequenced in a study of regulatory T cells in long-lasting Graves disease (dated by TCRdb to the early 2020s). Libraries were prepared through multiplex PCR. TCRdb shows the sequencer as Illumina HiSeq 4000. CDR3 regions were amplified by Arm-PCR with iRepertoire HTBI primers to construct TCR beta libraries. TCRdb handled the public reads itself, with Q25 trimming in fastp and clone calling in MiXCR, and kept productive beta chains. One record per CDR3 amino acid sequence lists the most common genes and DNA. For this sample there are 420,000 or so distinct CDR3 sequences; approximately 16% appear just once. Around 23% of the sample is in the top ten clones. The sample's time point label, decoded: newly diagnosed GD, antithyroid drugs for less than 3 months. For both TCR sequencing and RNA sequencing, RNA was extracted from PBMCs in TRIzol.

These same records also appear under a second study, on T cells in Graves' hyperthyroidism and ophthalmopathy.

The material was peripheral blood mononuclear cells (PBMCs), obtained at new diagnosis, from a patient treated with antithyroid drugs. These receptors were obtained from a woman younger than 35 with Graves disease. Donor details come from another sample of the same person, matched by shared clones.

This clonotype has just a few counts. The chain is built from TRBV20-1 and TRBJ2-3; D not resolved. The V gene's germline CDR1 is DFQATT and CDR2 SNEGSKA (reference sequence). Trimming shortened V by 1 base and J by 6 bases, and 11 bases separated the two germline ends. This CDR3 is built from 13 residues. This CDR3 is CSARVGSADTQYF. DNA for the CDR3: TGCAGTGCTAGAGTCGGTAGTGCGGATACGCAGTATTTT.

This clonotype has at least ten counts. V is TRBV12-3 or TRBV12-4 and J is TRBJ2-4, with unresolved D. This CDR3 comprises 17 residues. Trimming cost V 5 bases and J 0 bases, with 17 bases left between them. CDR3 residues: CASSPRPESKAKNIQYF. DNA of the CDR3: TGTGCCAGCAGTCCGAGACCTGAATCGAAAGCCAAAAACATTCAGTACTTC.

V is TRBV20-1 and J is TRBJ2-3, with 7 bases that match TRBD2. Germline assignment: CDR1 DFQATT and CDR2 SNEGSKA (reference sequence). V lost 3 bases and J lost 2; bases outside the gene matches: 14. The CDR3 sequence is 17 residues long. The CDR3 is CSASSMLASGTTDTQYF. Written as DNA, the CDR3 is TGCAGTGCTAGTTCAATGTTGGCTAGCGGAACCACAGATACGCAGTATTTT.

The J gene is TRBJ2-7, the V gene TRBV7-8, with 13 bases lining up with TRBD2. The junction had 6 bases not matched to a gene; V was cut back by 4 bases and J by 3 bases. This CDR3 has 16 amino acids. The germline V gene encodes CDR1 SGHVS and CDR2 FQNEAQ. DNA of the CDR3: TGTGCCAGCAGCTCTGGGACTAGCGGGACTTACTACGAGCAGTACTTC. This codes for CASSSGTSGTYYEQYF.

This clonotype turned up a few times. V usage is TRBV29-1 and J usage is TRBJ1-2, with D tentatively TRBD1 (5 bases). Germline V CDR1 and CDR2: SQVTM, ANQGSEA. V lost 5 bases and J 0 bases, leaving 10 bases between the germline ends. The CDR3 length is 13 residues. The CDR3 sequence is CSVRDRANYGYTF. DNA for the CDR3: TGCAGCGTTCGGGACCGAGCTAACTATGGCTACACCTTC.

This clonotype was seen repeatedly, ten times or more. The rearrangement links TRBV20-1 to TRBJ2-1, with TRBD2 matching over 12 bases. This CDR3 is 17 amino acids long. Germline CDR1 DFQATT, CDR2 SNEGSKA (reference sequence). J lost 6 bases, V lost 4 bases, and 13 bases had no gene match. The CDR3 nucleotides are TGCAGTGCTATCCTGCCTCAGGGACTAGCGGGTCTCAATGAGCAGTTCTTC. Its translation: CSAILPQGLAGLNEQFF.

The chain's CDR3 is CATKTLQGNYQPQHF. Here the CDR3 DNA reads TGTGCCACCAAGACTCTACAGGGTAATTATCAGCCCCAGCATTTT. The chain links TRBV28 to TRBJ1-5; a possible D gene is TRBD1 (6 bases). Trimming left V 10 bases short and J 5 bases short, with 21 bases between. The V gene's germline CDR1 is MDHEN and CDR2 SYDVKM. The CDR3 runs to 15 residues.

This clonotype was observed many times. J is TRBJ1-1 and V is TRBV5-1; perhaps TRBD1 as D (6 bases). The length of the CDR3 is 13 residues. The germline V gene encodes CDR1 SGHRS and CDR2 YFSETQ. Trimming removed 5 bases from V and 3 bases from J, with 11 bases in between. In nucleotides, the CDR3 is TGCGCCAGCAGTTTCGAGGGGGACACTGAAGCTTTCTTT. Translation: CASSFEGDTEAFF.

The rearrangement links TRBV15 to TRBJ2-7, with D possibly matching TRBD2 (6 bases). CDR3 size: 14 residues. The germline V gene encodes CDR1 LNHNV and CDR2 YYDKDF (reference sequence). V shed 0 bases and J shed 3 bases, with 9 bases lying between them. The CDR3 sequence: CATSRDPGVYEQYF. The DNA for the CDR3 is TGTGCCACCAGCAGAGATCCGGGAGTCTACGAGCAGTACTTC.

The V and J genes are TRBV7-9 and TRBJ2-5; D not certain. This CDR3 is built from 12 residues. V was clipped by 5 bases and J by 5 bases, with 9 bases between them. Germline CDR1 SEHNR, CDR2 FQNEAQ (reference sequence). The chain's CDR3 is CASSKDWETQYF. The CDR3 DNA follows: TGTGCCAGCAGCAAAGACTGGGAGACCCAGTACTTC.

A few counts support this clonotype. The chain couples TRBV20-1 to TRBJ1-5; the D gene is possibly TRBD1 (5 bases). Trimming took 1 base from V and 0 from J, leaving 7 bases between them. Germline V CDR1 and CDR2: DFQATT, SNEGSKA (reference sequence). This CDR3 spans 14 amino acids. CDR3 loop: CSARGGPSNQPQHF. The CDR3 DNA sequence: TGCAGTGCTAGAGGGGGCCCTAGCAATCAGCCCCAGCATTTT.

This clonotype was detected ten times or more. The chain carries TRBV6-5 and TRBJ2-2, with D possibly being TRBD2 (6 bases). The V gene's germline CDR1 is MNHEY and CDR2 SVGAGI. CDR3 size: 16 residues. The V gene lost 1 base and the J gene lost 0 bases, with 9 bases spanning the gap. The CDR3 coding sequence is TGTGCCAGCAGTTACTTGCCGGGAGCGAACACCGGGGAGCTGTTTTTT. Protein product: CASSYLPGANTGELFF.

There are many counts of this clonotype. The chain combines TRBV28 with TRBJ2-1, with a weak D call TRBD1 (5 bases). V gave up 6 bases and J gave up 0 bases, with 21 bases separating them. The germline V gene encodes CDR1 MDHEN and CDR2 SYDVKM. The CDR3 is 18 residues long. CDR3 bases: TGTGCCAGCAGCCGACAAAGGATAACAGGCGGCTCCTACAATGAGCAGTTCTTC. It encodes CASSRQRITGGSYNEQFF.

At least ten counts were recorded for this clonotype. This CDR3 is CSARGGLVSETQYF. For the CDR3, the DNA is TGCAGTGCTAGAGGAGGACTAGTCTCGGAGACCCAGTACTTC. This chain uses TRBV20-1 with TRBJ2-5; 7 bases map to TRBD2. Germline CDR1 reads DFQATT; CDR2 reads SNEGSKA (reference sequence). After removal of 1 base from V and 5 bases from J, the junction contained 7 bases not matched to a gene. This CDR3 contains 14 residues.